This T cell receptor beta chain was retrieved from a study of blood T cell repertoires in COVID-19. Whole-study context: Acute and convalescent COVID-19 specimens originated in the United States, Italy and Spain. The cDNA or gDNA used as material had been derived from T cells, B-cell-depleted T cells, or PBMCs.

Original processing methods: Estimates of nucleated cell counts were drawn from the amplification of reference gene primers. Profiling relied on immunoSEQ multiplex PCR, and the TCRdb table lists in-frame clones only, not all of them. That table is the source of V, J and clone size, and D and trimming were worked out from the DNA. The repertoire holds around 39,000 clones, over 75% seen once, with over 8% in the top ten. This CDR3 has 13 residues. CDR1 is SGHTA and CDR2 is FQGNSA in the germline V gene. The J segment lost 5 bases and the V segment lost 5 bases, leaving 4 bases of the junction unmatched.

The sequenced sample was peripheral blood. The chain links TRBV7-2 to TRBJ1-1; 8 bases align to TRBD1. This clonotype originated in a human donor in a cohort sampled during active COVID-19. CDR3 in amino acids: CASSRTGRTEAFF. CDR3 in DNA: TGTGCCAGCAGCAGGACAGGGAGGACTGAAGCTTTCTTT.